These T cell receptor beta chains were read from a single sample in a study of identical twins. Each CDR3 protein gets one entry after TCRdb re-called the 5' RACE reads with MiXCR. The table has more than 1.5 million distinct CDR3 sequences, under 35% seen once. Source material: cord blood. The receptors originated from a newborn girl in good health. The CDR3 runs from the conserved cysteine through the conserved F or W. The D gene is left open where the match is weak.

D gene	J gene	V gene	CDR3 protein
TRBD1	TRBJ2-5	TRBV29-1	CSVEGTAYQETQYF
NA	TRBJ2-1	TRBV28	CASSHGSSYNEQFF
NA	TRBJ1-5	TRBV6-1	CASSERGLTGHRQPQHF
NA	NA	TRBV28	CASSPEGQSGRGYEQYF
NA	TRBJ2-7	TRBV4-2	CASSQDIGRSPYNEQYF
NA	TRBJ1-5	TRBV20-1	CSARFSFVYRTHQPQHF
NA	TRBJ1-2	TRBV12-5	CASGLSSPGKTPYGYTF
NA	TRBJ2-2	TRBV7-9	CASSSLLGGELFF
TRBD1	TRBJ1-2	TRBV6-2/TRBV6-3	CASSYSRTGTGSGYTF
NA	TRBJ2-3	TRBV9	CASSVVGSQGLAQYF
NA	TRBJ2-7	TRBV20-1	CSASRQSYEQYF
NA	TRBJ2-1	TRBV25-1	CASSPAGAYNEQFF
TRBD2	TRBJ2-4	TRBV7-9	CASSLAAGPSAGEQYF
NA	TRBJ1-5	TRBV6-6	CASRGPRQPQHF
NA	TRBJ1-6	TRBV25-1	CASRADTYNSPLHF
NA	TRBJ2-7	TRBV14	CASSRRYGRVPYEQYF
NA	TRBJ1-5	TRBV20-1	CSAHPVRGNNQPQHF
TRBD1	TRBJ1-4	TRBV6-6	CASTSRTGEEKLFF
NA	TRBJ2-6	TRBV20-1	CSPYLSGADVLTF
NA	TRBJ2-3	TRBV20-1	CSANGRVGISTDTQYF
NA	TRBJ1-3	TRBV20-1	CSARDFGTTYF
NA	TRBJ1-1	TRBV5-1	CASSLGGRENTEAFF
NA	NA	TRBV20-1	CSASAGAGRETQYF
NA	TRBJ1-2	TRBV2	CASSRMGKNYGYTF
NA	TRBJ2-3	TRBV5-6	CASSLAPARTDTQYF
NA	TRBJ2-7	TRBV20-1	CSAYDSGNNDYEQYF
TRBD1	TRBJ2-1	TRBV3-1	CASSQESDRGSYNEQFF
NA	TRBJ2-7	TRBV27	CASSSHGGVREQYF
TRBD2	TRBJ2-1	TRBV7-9	CASSGRLAGKVYNEQFF
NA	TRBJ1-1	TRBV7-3	CASSPGGMTEAFF
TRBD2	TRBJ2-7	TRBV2	CASSDLTRLADYYEQYF